These T cell receptor beta chains were read from a single sample in a study of blood T cell repertoires in COVID-19. The table came from immunoSEQ multiplex PCR; TCRdb's copy has only in-frame clones and leaves some out. The sample includes some 150,000 clones, approximately 83% of them seen just once. The sample consisted of peripheral blood. The receptors shown here come from a woman aged 60-75 years with acute or convalescent COVID-19. CDR3s leave out the opening cysteine and the closing phenylalanine or tryptophan.

v_call cdr3_aa
TRBV6-2/TRBV6-3 ASSYNRNTEAF
TRBV29-1 SVDGGVGETQY
TRBV2 APRRGRAEAF
TRBV2 ASSGGTGGASNYGYT
TRBV7-9 ASRVPGLLTGELF
TRBV6-6 ASSSQGNTEAF
TRBV9 ASSVDGRPFNEQF
TRBV7-9 ASSAQPPGGGGQLF
TRBV6-5 ASRGGGTDTEAF
TRBV3-1/TRBV3-2 ASSQGNINTEAF
TRBV4-1 ASSQAGQNTEAF
TRBV6-6 ASCARVEAEAF
TRBV2 ASRGTGASNQPQH
TRBV7-6 ASSLGDRGRYEKLF
TRBV18 ASSPGLGTEAF
TRBV4-2 ASSQDGTSGGNWNEQF
TRBV2 ASSQLAGGRKF
TRBV5-1 ASSLARVPDTQY
TRBV30 AWRRLAGGRNEQF
TRBV5-1 ASSRDRLNTEAF
TRBV5-1 ASSPGQYNSPLH
TRBV6-6 ASSYSLVHPNYGYT
TRBV4-2 ASSQGVRGVGGQPQH